The clone carrying this TCR beta chain has ten or more counts. Its target is not known. CDR1 is SGHRS and CDR2 is YFSETQ in the germline V gene. The CDR3 loop spans 16 amino acids. The ends were cut back, 4 bases at V and 0 bases at J, with 14 bases in the middle. This record comes from a study of T-cell reconstitution after alpha-beta-depleted transplantation in children. As it was prepared, the TCRbeta library received unique molecular identifiers. TCRdb re-called the PCR reads through MiXCR, storing one row per CDR3 protein. This table holds a few hundred thousand distinct CDR3 sequences, roughly 13% found once. Findings and limits, study-wide: In patients about two months after transplant, alpha-beta T cells reportedly arose from several hundred expanded graft clones. When one year had passed after transplant, most T-cell counts and diversity came from newly produced T cells.

The TCR comes from a male patient younger than 18 who had a stem cell transplant for acute myeloid leukemia, so the T cells may come from the graft donor. This specimen was PBMCs, mostly from graft donor cells, taken 360 days after TCRalphabeta/CD19-depleted stem cell transplant. This sequence joins TRBV5-1 and TRBJ2-4; tentative D call: TRBD2 (6 bases). The CDR3 bases are TGCGCCAGCAGCCTCGGGACTTTCCTAGCCAAAAACATTCAGTACTTC. Translated: CASSLGTFLAKNIQYF.